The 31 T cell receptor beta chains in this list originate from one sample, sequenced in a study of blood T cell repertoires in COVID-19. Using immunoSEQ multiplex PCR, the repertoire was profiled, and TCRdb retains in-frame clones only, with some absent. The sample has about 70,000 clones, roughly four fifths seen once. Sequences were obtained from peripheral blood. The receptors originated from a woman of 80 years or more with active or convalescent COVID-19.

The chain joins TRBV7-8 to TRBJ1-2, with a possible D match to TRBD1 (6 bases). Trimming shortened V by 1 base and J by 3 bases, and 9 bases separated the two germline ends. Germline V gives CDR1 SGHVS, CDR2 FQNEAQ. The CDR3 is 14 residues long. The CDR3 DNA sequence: TGTGCCAGCAGCTTAGATGCAGGGGACTATGGCTACACCTTC. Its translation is CASSLDAGDYGYTF. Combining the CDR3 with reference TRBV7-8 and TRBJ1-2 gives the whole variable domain GAGVSQSPRYKVAKRGQDVALRCDPISGHVSLFWYQQALGQGPEFLTYFQNEAQLDKSGLPSDRFFAERPEGSVSTLKIQRTQQEDSAVYLCASSLDAGDYGYTFGSGTRLTVV.

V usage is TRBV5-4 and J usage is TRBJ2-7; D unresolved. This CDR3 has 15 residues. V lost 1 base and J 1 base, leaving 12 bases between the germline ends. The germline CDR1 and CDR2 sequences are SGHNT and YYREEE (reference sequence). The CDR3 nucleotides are TGTGCCAGCAGCTTGTACGGGTACCTATCCTACGAGCAGTACTTC. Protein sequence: CASSLYGYLSYEQYF. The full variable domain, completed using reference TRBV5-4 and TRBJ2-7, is ETGVTQSPTHLIKTRGQQVTLRCSSQSGHNTVSWYQQALGQGPQFIFQYYREEENGRGNFPPRFSGLQFPNYSSELNVNALELDDSALYLCASSLYGYLSYEQYFGPGTRLTVT.

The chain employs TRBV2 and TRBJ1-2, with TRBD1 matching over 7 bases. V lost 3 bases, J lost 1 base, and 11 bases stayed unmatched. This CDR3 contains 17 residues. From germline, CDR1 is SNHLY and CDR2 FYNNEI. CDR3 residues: CASSEVGWGQINYGYTF. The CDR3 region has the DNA TGTGCCAGCAGTGAGGTTGGGTGGGGACAGATTAACTATGGCTACACCTTC.

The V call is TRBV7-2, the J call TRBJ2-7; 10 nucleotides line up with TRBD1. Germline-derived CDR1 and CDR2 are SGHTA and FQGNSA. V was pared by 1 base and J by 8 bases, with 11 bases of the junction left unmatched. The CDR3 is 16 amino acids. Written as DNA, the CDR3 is TGTGCCAGCAGCTTAGATCAATCCGGGACAGGGGTTCAGCAGTACTTC. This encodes CASSLDQSGTGVQQYF.

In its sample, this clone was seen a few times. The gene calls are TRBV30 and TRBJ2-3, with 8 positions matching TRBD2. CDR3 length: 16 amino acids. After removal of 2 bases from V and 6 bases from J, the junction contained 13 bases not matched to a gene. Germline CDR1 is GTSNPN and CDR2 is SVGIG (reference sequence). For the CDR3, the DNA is TGTGCCTGGAGTAGAGGAACGGGGGGGCAAGGGGATACGCAGTATTTT. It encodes CAWSRGTGGQGDTQYF.

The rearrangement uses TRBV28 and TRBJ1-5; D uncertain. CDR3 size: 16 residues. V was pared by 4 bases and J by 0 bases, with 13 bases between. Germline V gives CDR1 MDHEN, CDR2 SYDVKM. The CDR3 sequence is CASSWGGQFSNQPQHF. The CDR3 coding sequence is TGTGCCAGCAGTTGGGGAGGGCAGTTTAGCAATCAGCCCCAGCATTTT. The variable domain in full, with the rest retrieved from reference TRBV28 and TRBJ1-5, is DVKVTQSSRYLVKRTGEKVFLECVQDMDHENMFWYRQDPGLGLRLIYFSYDVKMKEKGDIPEGYSVSREKKERFSLILESASTNQTSMYLCASSWGGQFSNQPQHFGDGTRLSIL.

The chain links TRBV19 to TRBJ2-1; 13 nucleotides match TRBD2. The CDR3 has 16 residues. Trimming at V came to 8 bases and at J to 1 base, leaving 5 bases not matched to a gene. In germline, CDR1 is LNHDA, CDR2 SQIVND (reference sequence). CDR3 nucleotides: TGTGCCAGTGGACTAGCGGGGGCTAGATCCTACAATGAGCAGTTCTTC. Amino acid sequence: CASGLAGARSYNEQFF.

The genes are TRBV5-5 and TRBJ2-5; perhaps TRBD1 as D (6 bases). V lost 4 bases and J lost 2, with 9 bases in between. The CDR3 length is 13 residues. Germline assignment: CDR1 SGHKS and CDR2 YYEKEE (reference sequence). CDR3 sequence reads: CASSQGSQETQYF. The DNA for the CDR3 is TGTGCCAGCAGCCAGGGGTCTCAAGAGACCCAGTACTTC.

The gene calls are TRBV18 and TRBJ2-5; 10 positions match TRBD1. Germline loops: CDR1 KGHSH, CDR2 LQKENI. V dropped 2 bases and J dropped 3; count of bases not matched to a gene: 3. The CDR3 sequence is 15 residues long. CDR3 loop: CASSPSGTGEETQYF. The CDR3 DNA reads TGTGCCAGCTCACCAAGTGGGACAGGGGAAGAGACCCAGTACTTC.

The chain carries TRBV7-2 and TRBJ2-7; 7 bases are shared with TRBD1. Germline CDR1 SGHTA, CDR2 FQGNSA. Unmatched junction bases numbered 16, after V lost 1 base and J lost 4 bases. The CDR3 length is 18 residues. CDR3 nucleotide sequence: TGTGCCAGCAGCTTAGAGTCTCCGGGACAGTCCACGGCATACGAGCAGTACTTC. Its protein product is CASSLESPGQSTAYEQYF.

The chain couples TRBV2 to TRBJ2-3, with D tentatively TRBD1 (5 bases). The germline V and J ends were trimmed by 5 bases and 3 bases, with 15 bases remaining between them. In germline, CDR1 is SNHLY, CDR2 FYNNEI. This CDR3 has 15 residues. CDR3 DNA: TGTGCCAGCAGTAACCAGGGCACTCCGACAGATACGCAGTATTTT. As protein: CASSNQGTPTDTQYF.

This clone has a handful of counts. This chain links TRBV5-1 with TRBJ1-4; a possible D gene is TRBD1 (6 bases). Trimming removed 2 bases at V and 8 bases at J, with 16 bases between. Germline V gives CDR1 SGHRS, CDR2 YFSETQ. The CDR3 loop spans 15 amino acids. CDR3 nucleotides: TGCGCCAGCAGCTTAACAGGGTTGGTGGAAGAAAAACTGTTTTTT. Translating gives CASSLTGLVEEKLFF.

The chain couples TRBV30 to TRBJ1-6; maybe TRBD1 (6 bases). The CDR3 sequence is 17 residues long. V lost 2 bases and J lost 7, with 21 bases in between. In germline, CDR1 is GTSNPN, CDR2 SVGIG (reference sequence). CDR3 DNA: TGTGCCTGGAGTTCCTTCCTATTTGGACAGCAGAATTCACCCCTCCACTTT. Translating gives CAWSSFLFGQQNSPLHF.

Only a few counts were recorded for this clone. The CDR3 nucleotides are TGTGCCAGCAGCCAAGGGAGCACCGGGGAGCTGTTTTTT. Encoded protein: CASSQGSTGELFF. The V and J genes are TRBV3-1 (or the pseudogene TRBV3-2) and TRBJ2-2, with unresolved D. This CDR3 has 13 amino acids. Germline CDR1 is LGHDT and CDR2 is YNNKEL (reference sequence). Deletions cut 1 base from V and 4 bases from J, with 4 bases between.

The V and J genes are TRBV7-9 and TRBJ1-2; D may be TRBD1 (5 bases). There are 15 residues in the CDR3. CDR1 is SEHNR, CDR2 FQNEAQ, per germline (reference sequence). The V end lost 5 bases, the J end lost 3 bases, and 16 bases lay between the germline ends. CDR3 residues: CASSQRTEGDYGYTF. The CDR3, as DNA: TGTGCCAGCAGCCAAAGGACGGAAGGGGACTATGGCTACACCTTC.

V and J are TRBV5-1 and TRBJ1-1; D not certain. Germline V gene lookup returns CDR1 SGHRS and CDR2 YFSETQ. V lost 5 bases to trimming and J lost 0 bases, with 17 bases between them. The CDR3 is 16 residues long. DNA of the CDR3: TGCGCCAGCAGACCAGCGGAAGGGTCCATGAACACTGAAGCTTTCTTT. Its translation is CASRPAEGSMNTEAFF.

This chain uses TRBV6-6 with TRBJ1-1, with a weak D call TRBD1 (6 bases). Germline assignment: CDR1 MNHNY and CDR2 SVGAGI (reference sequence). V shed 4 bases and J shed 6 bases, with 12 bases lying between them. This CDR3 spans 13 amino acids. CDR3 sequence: CASSLQGLAEAFF. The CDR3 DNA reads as TGTGCCAGCAGTTTACAGGGTTTGGCTGAAGCTTTCTTT.

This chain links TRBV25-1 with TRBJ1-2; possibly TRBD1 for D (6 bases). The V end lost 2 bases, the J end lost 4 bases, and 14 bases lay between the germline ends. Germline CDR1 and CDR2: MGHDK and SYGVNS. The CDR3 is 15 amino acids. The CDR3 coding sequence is TGTGCCAGCAGTGAAGGGGGGGCGCGCGTCTATGGCTACACCTTC. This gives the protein CASSEGGARVYGYTF.

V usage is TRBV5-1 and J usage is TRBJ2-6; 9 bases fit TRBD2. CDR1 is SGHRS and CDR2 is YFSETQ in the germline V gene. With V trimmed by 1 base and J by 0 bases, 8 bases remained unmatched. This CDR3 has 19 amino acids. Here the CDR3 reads CASSLWLAGRTSGANVLTF. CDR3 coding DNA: TGCGCCAGCAGCTTGTGGCTAGCGGGGCGAACCTCTGGGGCCAACGTCCTGACTTTC.

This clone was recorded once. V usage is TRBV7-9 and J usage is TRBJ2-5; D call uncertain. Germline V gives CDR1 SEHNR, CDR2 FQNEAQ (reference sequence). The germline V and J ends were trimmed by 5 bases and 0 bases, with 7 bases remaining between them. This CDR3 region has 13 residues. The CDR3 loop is CASSHPDQETQYF. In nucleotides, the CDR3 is TGTGCCAGCAGCCACCCGGACCAAGAGACCCAGTACTTC.

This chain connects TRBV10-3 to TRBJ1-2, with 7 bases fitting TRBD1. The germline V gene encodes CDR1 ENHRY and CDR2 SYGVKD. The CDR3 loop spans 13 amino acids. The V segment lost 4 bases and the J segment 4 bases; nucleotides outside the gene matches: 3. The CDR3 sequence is CAISGAGGYGYTF. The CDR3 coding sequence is TGTGCCATCAGTGGGGCAGGGGGCTATGGCTACACCTTC.

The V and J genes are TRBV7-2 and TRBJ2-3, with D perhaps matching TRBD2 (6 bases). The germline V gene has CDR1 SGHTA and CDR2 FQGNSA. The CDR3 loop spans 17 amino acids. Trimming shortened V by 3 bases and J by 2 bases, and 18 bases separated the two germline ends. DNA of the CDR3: TGTGCCAGCAGCTTTCGAAGAGGGCGGGGATACACAGATACGCAGTATTTT. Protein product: CASSFRRGRGYTDTQYF.

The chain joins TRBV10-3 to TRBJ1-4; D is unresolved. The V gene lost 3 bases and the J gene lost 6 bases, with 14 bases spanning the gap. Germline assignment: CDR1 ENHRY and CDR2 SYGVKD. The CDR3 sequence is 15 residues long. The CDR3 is CAISEGLGWDEKLFF. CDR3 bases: TGTGCCATCAGTGAAGGACTAGGCTGGGATGAAAAACTGTTTTTT.

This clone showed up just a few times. This CDR3 reads CASSLGLSSEQFF. In DNA form, the CDR3 reads TGTGCCAGCAGTCTTGGACTGTCTTCGGAGCAGTTCTTC. V usage is TRBV12-3 or TRBV12-4 and J usage is TRBJ2-1; possible D gene TRBD2, 5 bases. V shed 5 bases and J shed 10 bases, with 15 bases lying between them. The CDR3 is made up of 13 amino acids.

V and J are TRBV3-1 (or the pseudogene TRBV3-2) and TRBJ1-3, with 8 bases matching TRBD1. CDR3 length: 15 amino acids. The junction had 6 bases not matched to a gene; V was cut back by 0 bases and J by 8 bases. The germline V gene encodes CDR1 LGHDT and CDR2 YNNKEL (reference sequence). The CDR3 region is CASSQDRGPADTIYF. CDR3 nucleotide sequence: TGTGCCAGCAGCCAAGACAGGGGGCCGGCGGACACCATATATTTT.

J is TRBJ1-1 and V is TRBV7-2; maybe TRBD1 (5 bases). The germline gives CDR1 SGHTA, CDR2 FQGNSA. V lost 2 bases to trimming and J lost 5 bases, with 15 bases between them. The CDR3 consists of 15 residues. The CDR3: CASSLTPPGVTEAFF. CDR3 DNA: TGTGCCAGCAGCTTAACCCCACCGGGGGTAACTGAAGCTTTCTTT.

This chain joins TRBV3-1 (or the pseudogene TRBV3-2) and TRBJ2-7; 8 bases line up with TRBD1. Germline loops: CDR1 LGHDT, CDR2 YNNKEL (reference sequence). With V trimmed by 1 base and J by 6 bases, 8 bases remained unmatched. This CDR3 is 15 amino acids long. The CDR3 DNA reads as TGTGCCAGCAGCCAAGTTAGCGAGACAGGGGCCGAGCAGTACTTC. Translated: CASSQVSETGAEQYF.

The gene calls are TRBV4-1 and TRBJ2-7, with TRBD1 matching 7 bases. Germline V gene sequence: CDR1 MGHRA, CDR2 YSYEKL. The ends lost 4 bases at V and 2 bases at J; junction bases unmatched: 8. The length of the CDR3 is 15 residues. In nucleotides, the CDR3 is TGCGCCAGCAGCCCTCCGACAGGGTATCCCTACGAGCAGTACTTC. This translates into CASSPPTGYPYEQYF.

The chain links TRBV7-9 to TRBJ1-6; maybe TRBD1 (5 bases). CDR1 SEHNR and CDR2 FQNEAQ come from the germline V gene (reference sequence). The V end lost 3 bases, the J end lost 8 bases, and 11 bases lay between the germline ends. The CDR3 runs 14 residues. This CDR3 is CASSFGREDSPLHF. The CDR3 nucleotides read TGTGCCAGCAGCTTCGGCAGGGAAGATTCACCCCTCCACTTT.

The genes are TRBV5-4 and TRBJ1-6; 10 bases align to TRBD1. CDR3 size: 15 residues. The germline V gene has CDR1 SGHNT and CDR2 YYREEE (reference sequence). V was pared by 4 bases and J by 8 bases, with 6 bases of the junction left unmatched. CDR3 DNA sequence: TGTGCCAGCAGCCCGGACAGGGGGTGGCATTCACCCCTCCACTTT. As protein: CASSPDRGWHSPLHF.

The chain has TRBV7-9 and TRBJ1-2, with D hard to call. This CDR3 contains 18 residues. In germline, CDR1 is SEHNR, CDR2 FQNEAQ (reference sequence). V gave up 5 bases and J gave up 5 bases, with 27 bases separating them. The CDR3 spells CASSIGLWGGNQGYGYTF. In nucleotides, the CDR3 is TGTGCCAGCAGCATAGGACTCTGGGGAGGGAACCAAGGGTATGGCTACACCTTC.